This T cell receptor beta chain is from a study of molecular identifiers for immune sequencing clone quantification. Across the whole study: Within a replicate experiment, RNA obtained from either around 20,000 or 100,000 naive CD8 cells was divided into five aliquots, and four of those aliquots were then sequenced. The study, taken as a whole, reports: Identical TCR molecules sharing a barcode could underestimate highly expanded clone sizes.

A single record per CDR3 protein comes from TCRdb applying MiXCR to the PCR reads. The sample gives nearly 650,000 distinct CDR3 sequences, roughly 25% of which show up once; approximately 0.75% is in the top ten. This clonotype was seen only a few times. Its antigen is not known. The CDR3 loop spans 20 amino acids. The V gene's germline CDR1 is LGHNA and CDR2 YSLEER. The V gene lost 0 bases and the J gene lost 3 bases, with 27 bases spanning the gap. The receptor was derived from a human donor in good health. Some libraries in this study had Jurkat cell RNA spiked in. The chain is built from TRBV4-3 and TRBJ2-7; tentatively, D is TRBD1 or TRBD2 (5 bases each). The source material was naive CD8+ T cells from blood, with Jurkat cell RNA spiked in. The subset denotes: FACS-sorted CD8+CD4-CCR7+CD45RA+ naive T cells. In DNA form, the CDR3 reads TGCGCCAGCAGCCAAGATGTTAGCACAGGACTCGAAGGGGTTATCTACGAGCAGTACTTC. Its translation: CASSQDVSTGLEGVIYEQYF.